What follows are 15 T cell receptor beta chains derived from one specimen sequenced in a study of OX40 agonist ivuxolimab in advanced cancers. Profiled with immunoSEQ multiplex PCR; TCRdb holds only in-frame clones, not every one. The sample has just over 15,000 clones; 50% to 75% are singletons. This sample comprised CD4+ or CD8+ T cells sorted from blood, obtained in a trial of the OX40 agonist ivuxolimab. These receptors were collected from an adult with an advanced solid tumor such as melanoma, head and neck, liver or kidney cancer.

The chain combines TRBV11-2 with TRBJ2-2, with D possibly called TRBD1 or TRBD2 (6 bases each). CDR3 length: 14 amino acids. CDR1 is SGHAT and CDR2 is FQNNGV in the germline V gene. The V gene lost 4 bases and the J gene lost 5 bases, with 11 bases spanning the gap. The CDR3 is CASSSGGGTGELFF. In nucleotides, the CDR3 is TGTGCCAGCAGCTCTGGAGGGGGTACCGGGGAGCTGTTTTTT.

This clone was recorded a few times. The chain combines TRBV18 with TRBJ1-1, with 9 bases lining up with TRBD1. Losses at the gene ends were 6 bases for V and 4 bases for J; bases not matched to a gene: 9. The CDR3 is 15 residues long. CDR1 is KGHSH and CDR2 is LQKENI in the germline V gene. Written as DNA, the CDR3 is TGTGCCAGCTCTCATTGGGACAGGGAGGTCACTGAAGCTTTCTTT. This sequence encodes CASSHWDREVTEAFF.

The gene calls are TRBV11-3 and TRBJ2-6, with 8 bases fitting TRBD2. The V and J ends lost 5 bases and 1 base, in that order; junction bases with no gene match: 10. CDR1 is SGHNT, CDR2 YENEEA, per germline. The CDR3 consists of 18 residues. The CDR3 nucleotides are TGTGCCAGCAGCGCCGCGGGGGGCGCGGGTTCTGGGGCCAACGTCCTGACTTTC. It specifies CASSAAGGAGSGANVLTF.

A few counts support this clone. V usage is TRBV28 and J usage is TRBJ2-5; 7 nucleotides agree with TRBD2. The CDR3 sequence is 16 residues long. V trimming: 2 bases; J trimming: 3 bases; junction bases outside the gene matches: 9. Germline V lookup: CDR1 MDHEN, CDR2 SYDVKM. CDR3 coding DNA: TGTGCCAGCAGTTTAGGCCGGGGGGTCCCAGAAGAGACCCAGTACTTC. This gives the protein CASSLGRGVPEETQYF.

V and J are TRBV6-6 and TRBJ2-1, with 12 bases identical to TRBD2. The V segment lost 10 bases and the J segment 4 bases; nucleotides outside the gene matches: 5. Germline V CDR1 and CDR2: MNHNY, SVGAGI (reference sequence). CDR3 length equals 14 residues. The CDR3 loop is CATVLAGGYNEQFF. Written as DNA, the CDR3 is TGTGCCACCGTACTAGCGGGGGGATACAATGAGCAGTTCTTC.

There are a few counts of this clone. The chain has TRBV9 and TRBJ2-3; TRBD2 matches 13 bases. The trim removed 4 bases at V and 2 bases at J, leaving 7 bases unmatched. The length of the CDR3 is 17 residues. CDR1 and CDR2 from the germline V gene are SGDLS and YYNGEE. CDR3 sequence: CASSSRTSGGDTDTQYF. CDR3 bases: TGTGCCAGCAGCTCCCGGACTAGCGGGGGAGACACAGATACGCAGTATTTT.

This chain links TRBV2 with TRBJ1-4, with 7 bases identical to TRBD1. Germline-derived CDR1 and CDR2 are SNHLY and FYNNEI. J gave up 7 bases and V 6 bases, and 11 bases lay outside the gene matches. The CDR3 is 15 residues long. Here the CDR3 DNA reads TGTGCCAGCAGGTACAGGGGCAGAAATAGTGAAAAACTGTTTTTT. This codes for CASRYRGRNSEKLFF.

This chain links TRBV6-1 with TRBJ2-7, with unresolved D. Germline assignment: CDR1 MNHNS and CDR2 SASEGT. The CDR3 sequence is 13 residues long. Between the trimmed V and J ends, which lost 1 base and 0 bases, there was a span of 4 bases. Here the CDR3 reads CASSEGYSYEQYF. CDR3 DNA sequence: TGTGCCAGCAGTGAAGGGTACTCCTACGAGCAGTACTTC.

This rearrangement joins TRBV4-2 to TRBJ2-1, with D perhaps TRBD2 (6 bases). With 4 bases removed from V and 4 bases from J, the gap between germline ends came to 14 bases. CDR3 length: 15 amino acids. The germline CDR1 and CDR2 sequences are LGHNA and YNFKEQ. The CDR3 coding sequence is TGTGCCAGCAGCCCGGGACTCGGTCCGTACAATGAGCAGTTCTTC. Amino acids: CASSPGLGPYNEQFF.

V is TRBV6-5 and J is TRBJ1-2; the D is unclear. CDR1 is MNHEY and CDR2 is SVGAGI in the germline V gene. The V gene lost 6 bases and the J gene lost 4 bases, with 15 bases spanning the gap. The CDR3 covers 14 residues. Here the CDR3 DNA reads TGTGCCAGCAGAATAACAGCCCTGGGCTATGGCTACACCTTC. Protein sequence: CASRITALGYGYTF.

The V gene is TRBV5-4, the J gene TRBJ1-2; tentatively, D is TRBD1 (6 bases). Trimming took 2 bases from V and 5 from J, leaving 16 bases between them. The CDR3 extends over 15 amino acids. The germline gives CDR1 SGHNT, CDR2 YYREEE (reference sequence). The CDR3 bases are TGTGCCAGCAGCTTTGAGGGGGAGCTAGTTTATGGCTACACCTTC. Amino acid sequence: CASSFEGELVYGYTF.

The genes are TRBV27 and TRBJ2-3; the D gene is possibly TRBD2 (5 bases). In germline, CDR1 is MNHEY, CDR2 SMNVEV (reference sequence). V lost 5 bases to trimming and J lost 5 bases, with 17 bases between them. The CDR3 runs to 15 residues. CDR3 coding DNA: TGTGCCAGCAGTGAGGGCTCGGGGTTGGAAGATACGCAGTATTTT. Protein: CASSEGSGLEDTQYF.

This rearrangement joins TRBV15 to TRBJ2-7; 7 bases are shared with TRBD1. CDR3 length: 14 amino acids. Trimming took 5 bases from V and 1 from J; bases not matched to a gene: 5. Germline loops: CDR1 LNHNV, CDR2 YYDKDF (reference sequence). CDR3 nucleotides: TGTGCCACCAGCGAACAGACAGGGTCCTACGAGCAGTACTTC. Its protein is CATSEQTGSYEQYF.

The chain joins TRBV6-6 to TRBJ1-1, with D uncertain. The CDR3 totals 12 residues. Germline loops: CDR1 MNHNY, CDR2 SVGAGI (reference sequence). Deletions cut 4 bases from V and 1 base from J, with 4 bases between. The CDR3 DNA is TGTGCCAGCAGTTTGTCGAACACTGAAGCTTTCTTT. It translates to CASSLSNTEAFF.

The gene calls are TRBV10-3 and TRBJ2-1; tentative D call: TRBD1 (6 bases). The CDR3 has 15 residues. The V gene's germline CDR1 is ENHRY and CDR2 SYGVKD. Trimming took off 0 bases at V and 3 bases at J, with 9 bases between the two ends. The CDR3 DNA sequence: TGTGCCATCAGTGAGTCGGGGGCGGGCTACAATGAGCAGTTCTTC. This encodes CAISESGAGYNEQFF.